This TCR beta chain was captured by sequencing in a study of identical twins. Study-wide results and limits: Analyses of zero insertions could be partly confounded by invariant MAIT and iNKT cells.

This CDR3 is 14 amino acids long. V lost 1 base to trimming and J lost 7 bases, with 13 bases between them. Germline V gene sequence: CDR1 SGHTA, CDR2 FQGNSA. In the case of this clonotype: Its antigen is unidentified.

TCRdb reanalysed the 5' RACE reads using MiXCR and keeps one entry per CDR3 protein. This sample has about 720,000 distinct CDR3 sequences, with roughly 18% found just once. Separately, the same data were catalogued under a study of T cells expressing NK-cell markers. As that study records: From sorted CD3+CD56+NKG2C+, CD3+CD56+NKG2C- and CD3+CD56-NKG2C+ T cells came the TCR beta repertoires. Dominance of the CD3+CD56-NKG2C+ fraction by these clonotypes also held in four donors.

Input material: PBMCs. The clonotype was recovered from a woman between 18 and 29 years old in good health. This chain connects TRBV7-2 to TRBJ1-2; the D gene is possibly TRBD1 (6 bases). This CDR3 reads CASSLGGGPGGYTF. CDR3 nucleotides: TGTGCCAGCAGCTTAGGGGGGGGGCCGGGTGGCTACACCTTC.